This T cell receptor (beta chain) was captured by sequencing in a study of T cell responses to AZD1222 COVID-19 vaccine. Only in-frame clones appear in the TCRdb table, and some are missing; sequencing was by immunoSEQ multiplex PCR. The repertoire holds some 120,000 clones, with roughly 89% as singletons. General study results and limits: Of spike-specific TCRs, nearly half reportedly target regions left unmutated in variants. Without day 14 samples, only post-peak T cell repertoires were studied. Distributed over spike, vaccine-associated CD4 TCRs predominated at 160-218 and 743-854.

This CDR3 spans 16 amino acids. CDR1 is LGHDT and CDR2 is YNNKEL in the germline V gene (reference sequence). V was trimmed by 3 bases and J by 3 bases, leaving 14 bases between them. For this clone: As yet, its antigen is unknown.

This receptor was identified in an adult in good health. This rearrangement joins TRBV3-1 (or the pseudogene TRBV3-2) to TRBJ1-4, with unresolved D. Sample: peripheral blood, taken on day 0 of MenACWY control vaccination. CDR3 in DNA: TGTGCCAGCAGCCAGACCGAGGGTGCCGCTAATGAAAAACTGTTTTTT. Translation gives CASSQTEGAANEKLFF.